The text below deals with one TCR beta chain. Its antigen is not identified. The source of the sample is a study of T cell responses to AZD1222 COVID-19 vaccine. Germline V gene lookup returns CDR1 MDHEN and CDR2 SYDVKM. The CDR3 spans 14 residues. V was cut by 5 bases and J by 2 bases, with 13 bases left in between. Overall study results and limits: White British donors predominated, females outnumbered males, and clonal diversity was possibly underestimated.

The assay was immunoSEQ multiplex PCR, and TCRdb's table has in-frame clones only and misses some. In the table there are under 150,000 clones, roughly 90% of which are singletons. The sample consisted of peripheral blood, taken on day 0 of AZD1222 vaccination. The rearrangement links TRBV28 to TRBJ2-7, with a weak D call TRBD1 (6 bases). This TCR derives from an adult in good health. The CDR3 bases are TGTGCCAGCAGTCCCGGGACAAGGACCTACGAGCAGTACTTC. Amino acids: CASSPGTRTYEQYF.